The rows below give T cell receptor beta chains drawn from one sample of a study of human T cells and chemical hapten exposure. One entry per CDR3 protein results from TCRdb running MiXCR on the RACE reads. Found here are under 450,000 distinct CDR3 sequences, around 5% of them singletons; the top ten hold 2% to 2.5%. This sample comprised whole blood, obtained in connection with sensitization to the hapten diphenylcyclopropenone (DPC). The receptors here all came from a woman between 45 and 60 years old with alopecia areata. Some clones in this sample may be carry-over from other donors' samples. The CDR3 runs from the conserved cysteine through the conserved F or W. The order of the fields is CDR3 protein, CDR3 DNA, clone size, J gene, D gene, V gene. A D gene is named only where the DNA matches it firmly. The size field is filled for only some rows; it gives once, few, many or a size class.

CDR3 protein: CASSFGGAGNEQFF
CDR3 DNA: TGTGCCAGCTCCTTCGGGGGGGCGGGCAATGAGCAGTTCTTC
clone size: many
J gene: TRBJ2-1
D gene: TRBD2
V gene: TRBV7-2

CDR3 protein: CSVETPVEQYF
CDR3 DNA: TGCAGCGTTGAAACCCCGGTCGAGCAGTACTTC
clone size: many
J gene: TRBJ2-7
D gene: -
V gene: TRBV29-1

CDR3 protein: CASNLIGTYNEQFF
CDR3 DNA: TGTGCCAGCAACCTCATCGGGACTTACAATGAGCAGTTCTTC
clone size: many
J gene: TRBJ2-1
D gene: -
V gene: TRBV11-2

CDR3 protein: CASSTKSGGTGNDEQYF
CDR3 DNA: TGTGCCAGCAGTACAAAATCCGGTGGGACAGGGAACGACGAGCAGTACTTC
clone size: few
J gene: TRBJ2-7
D gene: TRBD1
V gene: TRBV2

CDR3 protein: CASSTSWWESYNEQFF
CDR3 DNA: TGTGCCAGCTCGACTAGCTGGTGGGAGTCCTACAATGAGCAGTTCTTC
clone size: few
J gene: TRBJ2-1
D gene: TRBD2
V gene: TRBV19

CDR3 protein: CASSQGKGQFF
CDR3 DNA: TGTGCCAGCAGCCAGGGTAAAGGGCAGTTCTTC
clone size: many
J gene: TRBJ2-1
D gene: -
V gene: TRBV5-4

CDR3 protein: CASSLSGQPSAKNIQYF
CDR3 DNA: TGTGCCAGCAGCTTATCGGGACAGCCCTCGGCCAAAAACATTCAGTACTTC
clone size: -
J gene: TRBJ2-4
D gene: TRBD1
V gene: TRBV11-2

CDR3 protein: CASSPRTSGSWEAQYF
CDR3 DNA: TGTGCCAGCAGTCCCCGGACTAGCGGGAGTTGGGAGGCCCAGTACTTC
clone size: -
J gene: TRBJ2-5
D gene: TRBD2
V gene: TRBV27

CDR3 protein: CAWSGARAVNYGYTF
CDR3 DNA: TGTGCCTGGAGTGGGGCCAGGGCGGTTAACTATGGCTACACCTTC
clone size: many
J gene: TRBJ1-2
D gene: -
V gene: TRBV30

CDR3 protein: CASSDFQSTEAFF
CDR3 DNA: TGTGCCAGCAGTGACTTCCAGAGTACTGAAGCTTTCTTT
clone size: many
J gene: TRBJ1-1
D gene: -
V gene: TRBV25-1

CDR3 protein: CASSPSGRARETQYF
CDR3 DNA: TGTGCCAGCAGCCCTAGCGGGAGGGCCAGGGAGACCCAGTACTTC
clone size: -
J gene: TRBJ2-5
D gene: TRBD2
V gene: TRBV12-3/TRBV12-4

CDR3 protein: CASSVPGGADTQYF
CDR3 DNA: TGCGCCAGCAGCGTTCCAGGGGGCGCAGATACGCAGTATTTT
clone size: many
J gene: TRBJ2-3
D gene: TRBD1
V gene: TRBV4-1

CDR3 protein: CASSMVAGGAYEQYF
CDR3 DNA: TGTGCCAGCAGCATGGTAGCGGGAGGGGCCTACGAGCAGTACTTC
clone size: few
J gene: TRBJ2-7
D gene: TRBD2
V gene: TRBV28

CDR3 protein: CASSQDFRPEGTDTQYF
CDR3 DNA: TGCGCCAGCAGCCAAGATTTTAGGCCGGAAGGCACAGATACGCAGTATTTT
clone size: many
J gene: TRBJ2-3
D gene: -
V gene: TRBV4-3

CDR3 protein: CASSQTGLSYEQYF
CDR3 DNA: TGTGCCAGCAGCCAAACAGGGCTATCCTACGAGCAGTACTTC
clone size: -
J gene: TRBJ2-7
D gene: -
V gene: TRBV14

CDR3 protein: CSARDEEGAGTEAFF
CDR3 DNA: TGCAGTGCTAGAGATGAGGAGGGCGCGGGCACTGAAGCTTTCTTT
clone size: many
J gene: TRBJ1-1
D gene: -
V gene: TRBV20-1

CDR3 protein: CATSDRVVSPLHF
CDR3 DNA: TGTGCCACCTCGGACAGGGTAGTTTCACCCCTCCACTTT
clone size: many
J gene: TRBJ1-6
D gene: TRBD1
V gene: TRBV6-1

CDR3 protein: CASSFRTVFYYGYTF
CDR3 DNA: TGTGCCAGCAGTTTCCGGACAGTCTTCTACTATGGCTACACCTTC
clone size: -
J gene: TRBJ1-2
D gene: -
V gene: TRBV28

CDR3 protein: CASSAVQSEQYF
CDR3 DNA: TGTGCCAGCAGTGCCGTTCAATCCGAGCAGTACTTC
clone size: many
J gene: TRBJ2-7
D gene: -
V gene: TRBV6-6

CDR3 protein: CSVAPQNRMNTEAFF
CDR3 DNA: TGCAGCGTTGCCCCTCAGAACAGAATGAACACTGAAGCTTTCTTT
clone size: many
J gene: TRBJ1-1
D gene: -
V gene: TRBV29-1

CDR3 protein: CSASRAGGKETQYF
CDR3 DNA: TGCAGTGCTAGTAGGGCAGGGGGGAAAGAGACCCAGTACTTC
clone size: -
J gene: TRBJ2-5
D gene: -
V gene: TRBV20-1

CDR3 protein: CASSQTGSSTDTQYF
CDR3 DNA: TGTGCCAGCAGCCAGACAGGTTCTAGCACAGATACGCAGTATTTT
clone size: -
J gene: TRBJ2-3
D gene: -
V gene: TRBV6-5

CDR3 protein: CASSYEGMSSGGYTF
CDR3 DNA: TGTGCCAGCAGCTACGAGGGGATGTCCTCCGGGGGCTACACCTTC
clone size: many
J gene: TRBJ1-2
D gene: -
V gene: TRBV7-2

CDR3 protein: CASSLVVLGPNTEAFF
CDR3 DNA: TGTGCCAGCAGCTTAGTGGTTTTGGGCCCGAACACTGAAGCTTTCTTT
clone size: few
J gene: TRBJ1-1
D gene: -
V gene: TRBV11-2

CDR3 protein: CASSWNPGDTEAFF
CDR3 DNA: TGTGCCAGCAGCTGGAACCCAGGGGACACTGAAGCTTTCTTT
clone size: few
J gene: TRBJ1-1
D gene: -
V gene: TRBV7-2

CDR3 protein: CASNGRADQETQYF
CDR3 DNA: TGTGCCAGCAACGGGAGGGCGGACCAAGAGACCCAGTACTTC
clone size: many
J gene: TRBJ2-5
D gene: TRBD2
V gene: TRBV2

CDR3 protein: CASSFPGAFSSGANVLTF
CDR3 DNA: TGTGCCAGCAGCTTCCCAGGGGCCTTTTCTTCTGGGGCCAACGTCCTGACTTTC
clone size: -
J gene: TRBJ2-6
D gene: -
V gene: TRBV13

CDR3 protein: CASSGTSRQGVEAFF
CDR3 DNA: TGTGCCAGCAGCGGGACGAGTCGACAGGGGGTTGAAGCTTTCTTT
clone size: many
J gene: TRBJ1-1
D gene: TRBD1
V gene: TRBV7-2

CDR3 protein: CASSLAAGGPSGELFF
CDR3 DNA: TGCGCCAGCAGCTTGGCGGCGGGAGGGCCGAGCGGGGAGCTGTTTTTT
clone size: -
J gene: TRBJ2-2
D gene: TRBD2
V gene: TRBV5-1

CDR3 protein: CSARWFGQMNTEAFF
CDR3 DNA: TGCAGTGCTAGATGGTTTGGACAGATGAACACTGAAGCTTTCTTT
clone size: -
J gene: TRBJ1-1
D gene: -
V gene: TRBV20-1

CDR3 protein: CSARIGAGLEKTQYF
CDR3 DNA: TGCAGTGCTAGGATAGGGGCAGGGCTTGAGAAGACCCAGTACTTC
clone size: -
J gene: TRBJ2-5
D gene: -
V gene: TRBV20-1

CDR3 protein: CASSTPLAVKINEQFF
CDR3 DNA: TGCGCCAGCAGCACCCCCCTAGCGGTTAAGATCAATGAGCAGTTCTTC
clone size: many
J gene: TRBJ2-1
D gene: TRBD2
V gene: TRBV4-1

CDR3 protein: CASSLSPGAGTEAFF
CDR3 DNA: TGTGCCAGCAGTTTATCGCCGGGGGCTGGTACTGAAGCTTTCTTT
clone size: few
J gene: TRBJ1-1
D gene: -
V gene: TRBV27

CDR3 protein: CASGFESSYNSPLHF
CDR3 DNA: TGTGCCAGCGGTTTTGAAAGCTCCTATAATTCACCCCTCCACTTT
clone size: -
J gene: TRBJ1-6
D gene: -
V gene: TRBV27

CDR3 protein: CSVYTGSEGTEAFF
CDR3 DNA: TGCAGCGTCTATACAGGGAGTGAGGGCACTGAAGCTTTCTTT
clone size: many
J gene: TRBJ1-1
D gene: -
V gene: TRBV29-1

CDR3 protein: CASSGSQGSYNEQFF
CDR3 DNA: TGTGCCAGCAGCGGATCGCAGGGGTCCTACAATGAGCAGTTCTTC
clone size: many
J gene: TRBJ2-1
D gene: -
V gene: TRBV9

CDR3 protein: CASSFGASSYEQYF
CDR3 DNA: TGTGCCAGCAGTTTTGGGGCCAGCTCCTACGAGCAGTACTTC
clone size: many
J gene: TRBJ2-7
D gene: -
V gene: TRBV6-2/TRBV6-3

CDR3 protein: CASGLGGSGRQADTQYF
CDR3 DNA: TGTGCTAGTGGTCTGGGGGGCAGCGGGAGACAGGCAGATACGCAGTATTTT
clone size: -
J gene: TRBJ2-3
D gene: TRBD2
V gene: TRBV12-5

CDR3 protein: CASSQDSGPYNEQFF
CDR3 DNA: TGCGCCAGCAGCCAAGATTCGGGACCCTACAATGAGCAGTTCTTC
clone size: -
J gene: TRBJ2-1
D gene: -
V gene: TRBV4-1

CDR3 protein: CASSKATGDYGYTF
CDR3 DNA: TGCGCCAGCAGCAAGGCTACAGGGGACTATGGCTACACCTTC
clone size: many
J gene: TRBJ1-2
D gene: TRBD1
V gene: TRBV5-1

CDR3 protein: CASSGTGRSNQPQHF
CDR3 DNA: TGTGCCAGCAGCGGGACAGGAAGAAGCAATCAGCCCCAGCATTTT
clone size: many
J gene: TRBJ1-5
D gene: TRBD1
V gene: TRBV7-9

CDR3 protein: CATSRDRGPNQPQHF
CDR3 DNA: TGTGCCACCAGCAGGGACAGGGGACCCAATCAGCCCCAGCATTTT
clone size: many
J gene: TRBJ1-5
D gene: TRBD1
V gene: TRBV15

CDR3 protein: CASSPGGFYGYTF
CDR3 DNA: TGTGCCAGCAGCCCTGGAGGATTCTATGGCTACACCTTC
clone size: -
J gene: TRBJ1-2
D gene: -
V gene: TRBV5-4

CDR3 protein: CASSQRPQGNTEAFF
CDR3 DNA: TGTGCCAGCAGTCAACGACCACAGGGAAACACTGAAGCTTTCTTT
clone size: many
J gene: TRBJ1-1
D gene: -
V gene: TRBV6-5

CDR3 protein: CASSSRGTAPYEQYF
CDR3 DNA: TGTGCCAGCAGCTCACGAGGAACAGCGCCCTACGAGCAGTACTTC
clone size: many
J gene: TRBJ2-7
D gene: -
V gene: TRBV7-9

CDR3 protein: CASSTRGGGVPDTQYF
CDR3 DNA: TGTGCCAGCAGTACTAGGGGCGGGGGAGTCCCAGATACGCAGTATTTT
clone size: -
J gene: TRBJ2-3
D gene: TRBD2
V gene: TRBV12-3/TRBV12-4

CDR3 protein: CASSPGQAGQGREKLFF
CDR3 DNA: TGCGCCAGCAGCCCGGGCCAGGCCGGACAGGGGAGAGAAAAACTGTTTTTT
clone size: many
J gene: TRBJ1-4
D gene: TRBD1
V gene: TRBV5-1

CDR3 protein: CATSANPLGANTGELFF
CDR3 DNA: TGTGCCACCAGTGCCAACCCCCTGGGCGCGAACACCGGGGAGCTGTTTTTT
clone size: many
J gene: TRBJ2-2
D gene: -
V gene: TRBV24-1

CDR3 protein: CASSFGQVTQYF
CDR3 DNA: TGTGCCAGCAGCTTCGGACAGGTTACGCAGTATTTT
clone size: -
J gene: TRBJ2-3
D gene: TRBD1
V gene: TRBV5-6

CDR3 protein: CASSPGLQQFF
CDR3 DNA: TGTGCCAGCAGTCCCGGACTTCAGCAGTTCTTC
clone size: many
J gene: TRBJ2-1
D gene: -
V gene: TRBV27

CDR3 protein: CSVSQGAEAFF
CDR3 DNA: TGCAGTGTATCACAGGGAGCTGAAGCTTTCTTT
clone size: few
J gene: TRBJ1-1
D gene: -
V gene: TRBV20-1

CDR3 protein: CASSFYGPYNEQFF
CDR3 DNA: TGTGCCAGCAGTTTTTACGGTCCCTACAATGAGCAGTTCTTC
clone size: many
J gene: TRBJ2-1
D gene: -
V gene: TRBV12-3/TRBV12-4

CDR3 protein: CASSPRQGETQYF
CDR3 DNA: TGTGCCAGCAGCCCCAGGCAGGGGGAGACCCAGTACTTC
clone size: many
J gene: TRBJ2-5
D gene: -
V gene: TRBV28

CDR3 protein: CASSYFDSRNEKLFF
CDR3 DNA: TGTGCCAGCAGTTACTTTGACAGTCGGAATGAAAAACTGTTTTTT
clone size: many
J gene: TRBJ1-4
D gene: -
V gene: TRBV6-6

CDR3 protein: CASSLPTGSGANVLTF
CDR3 DNA: TGCGCCAGCAGTCTACCGACAGGGTCTGGGGCCAACGTCCTGACTTTC
clone size: -
J gene: TRBJ2-6
D gene: TRBD1
V gene: TRBV23-1